These T cell receptor beta chains were read from a single sample in a study of OX40 agonist ivuxolimab in advanced cancers. Generated by immunoSEQ multiplex PCR, the TCRdb table keeps only in-frame clones and is missing some. The table has approximately 77,000 clones, under 95% seen once. The input for sequencing was CD4+ or CD8+ T cells sorted from blood, taken in a trial of the OX40 agonist ivuxolimab. The receptors here all came from an adult with an advanced solid tumor such as melanoma, head and neck, liver or kidney cancer. The CDR3 runs from the conserved cysteine through the conserved F or W. A D gene is named only where the DNA matches it firmly. Where a row states a size, it is once, few, many or the class of an expanded clone; other rows omit it.

clone size | J gene | D gene | V gene | CDR3 protein | CDR3 DNA
- | TRBJ2-3 | - | TRBV21-1 | CASHFTGTDTQYF | TGTGCCAGCCATTTTACAGGGACAGATACGCAGTATTTT
once | TRBJ2-2 | - | TRBV30 | CAWSSPGWTGELFF | TGTGCCTGGAGTTCTCCTGGATGGACCGGGGAGCTGTTTTTT
- | TRBJ2-7 | - | TRBV11-2 | CASRPMGQHEQYF | TGTGCCAGCAGGCCAATGGGGCAGCACGAGCAGTACTTC
- | TRBJ2-3 | TRBD2 | TRBV30 | CAWSGLSGRSDTQYF | TGTGCCTGGAGTGGGCTAAGCGGGAGATCAGATACGCAGTATTTT
- | TRBJ1-1 | - | TRBV28 | CASSTGYGTEAFF | TGTGCCAGCAGTACAGGGTATGGCACTGAAGCTTTCTTT
- | TRBJ1-5 | - | TRBV19 | CASSINQNQPQHF | TGTGCCAGTAGTATAAACCAAAATCAGCCCCAGCATTTT
- | TRBJ2-1 | - | TRBV27 | CASKEVVEGNEQFF | TGTGCCAGCAAAGAGGTCGTTGAGGGGAATGAGCAGTTCTTC
- | TRBJ2-2 | - | TRBV4-2 | CASSQPGGGTGELFF | TGTGCCAGCAGCCAACCAGGGGGAGGCACCGGGGAGCTGTTTTTT
- | TRBJ2-1 | - | TRBV5-6 | CASSLGGIYQFF | TGTGCCAGCAGCTTAGGCGGGATTTATCAGTTCTTC
- | TRBJ2-5 | - | TRBV11-3 | CASSNPQADKETQYF | TGTGCCAGCAGCAACCCCCAAGCGGACAAAGAGACCCAGTACTTC
- | TRBJ2-5 | - | TRBV28 | CASSSSARTDQETQYF | TGTGCCAGCAGTTCCTCGGCCAGGACAGATCAAGAGACCCAGTACTTC
- | TRBJ1-5 | TRBD1 | TRBV2 | CASSEGTGSQPQHF | TGTGCCAGCAGCGAAGGGACAGGGAGTCAGCCCCAGCATTTT
- | TRBJ1-4 | - | TRBV2 | CASSDQGGLEKLFF | TGTGCCAGCAGTGACCAGGGAGGCCTTGAAAAACTGTTTTTT
- | TRBJ1-1 | - | TRBV7-2 | CASSLEARKAFF | TGTGCCAGCAGCTTAGAGGCCCGTAAAGCTTTCTTT
- | TRBJ2-4 | TRBD2 | TRBV28 | CASSPQGHSGRADKNIQYF | TGTGCCAGCAGTCCACAGGGTCATAGCGGGAGGGCCGACAAAAACATTCAGTACTTC
- | TRBJ1-2 | - | TRBV27 | CASLPLPLVGGYTF | TGTGCCAGTCTTCCTTTGCCCCTGGTAGGCGGCTACACCTTC
- | TRBJ2-3 | TRBD1 | TRBV29-1 | CSVDGDRGGPDTQYF | TGCAGCGTTGATGGGGACAGGGGAGGGCCAGATACGCAGTATTTT
- | TRBJ2-2 | TRBD1 | TRBV5-1 | CASETGTGYTGELFF | TGCGCCAGCGAGACCGGGACAGGGTACACCGGGGAGCTGTTTTTT
- | TRBJ1-1 | TRBD1 | TRBV5-1 | CASSSQQGAYTEAFF | TGCGCCAGCAGCTCTCAACAGGGGGCGTATACTGAAGCTTTCTTT
- | TRBJ2-7 | - | TRBV11-3 | CASSYQGGEQYF | TGTGCCAGCAGCTACCAAGGTGGCGAGCAGTACTTC
- | TRBJ2-1 | - | TRBV28 | CASSLVVSGGNEQFF | TGTGCCAGCAGTTTGGTGGTCTCTGGGGGGAATGAGCAGTTCTTC
- | TRBJ2-7 | - | TRBV28 | CASNEGGNSYEQYF | TGTGCCAGCAATGAGGGGGGGAATTCCTACGAGCAGTACTTC
once | TRBJ2-4 | - | TRBV18 | CASSPSGTGNIQYF | TGTGCCAGCTCACCAAGTGGGACCGGAAACATTCAGTACTTC
- | TRBJ1-5 | TRBD1 | TRBV19 | CASSPRPGTVDNQPQHF | TGTGCCAGTAGTCCCAGACCCGGGACAGTTGACAATCAGCCCCAGCATTTT
once | TRBJ2-5 | TRBD1 | TRBV4-3 | CASSQDYRGRGETQYF | TGCGCCAGCAGCCAAGATTACAGGGGGCGAGGAGAGACCCAGTACTTC
- | TRBJ1-2 | TRBD1 | TRBV5-1 | CASSLDTGVSGYTF | TGCGCCAGCAGCTTGGACACAGGGGTCAGTGGCTACACCTTC
- | TRBJ2-7 | TRBD2 | TRBV6-1 | CASSGLAGGTGEQYF | TGTGCCAGCAGCGGCTTGGCGGGAGGGACCGGCGAGCAGTACTTC
- | TRBJ2-5 | - | TRBV9 | CASSVNPGQETQYF | TGTGCCAGCAGCGTAAACCCCGGCCAAGAGACCCAGTACTTC